This note documents a single T cell receptor beta chain sequence. The CDR3 is 13 residues long. CDR1 is DFQATT, CDR2 SNEGSKA, per germline (reference sequence). After removal of 1 base from V and 5 bases from J, the junction contained 3 bases not matched to a gene. Time point reported: patch test 1, 2 weeks after DPC sensitization. Treatment reported: therapeutic diphenylcyclopropenone sensitization with weekly scalp DPC. The donor pool consisted of alopecia patients aged 18 to 70 years, considered suitable for DPC. The sample is drawn from a study of human T cells and chemical hapten exposure. TCRdb analysed the RACE reads with MiXCR anew, one entry per CDR3 protein. The sample yields fewer than 200,000 distinct CDR3 sequences, approximately 20% seen once.

This sequence originates from a woman in her 50s with alopecia areata. Some clones in this sample may be carry-over from other donors' samples. The sequencing here drew on whole blood, taken in connection with sensitization to the hapten diphenylcyclopropenone (DPC). The chain links TRBV20-1 to TRBJ2-5; TRBD1 aligns across 8 bases. CDR3 nucleotide sequence: TGCAGTGCTAGAGGACAGGGGTTTGAGACCCAGTACTTC. Translating gives CSARGQGFETQYF.